This T cell receptor beta chain comes out of a study of blood T cell repertoires in COVID-19. The wider study: Acute and convalescent COVID-19 specimens originated in the United States, Italy and Spain. Sample material is recorded as cDNA or gDNA derived from T cells, B-cell-depleted T cells, or PBMCs.

The V and J ends lost 4 bases and 4 bases, in that order; junction bases with no gene match: 2. The germline gives CDR1 MGHRA, CDR2 YSYEKL. The CDR3 is 14 amino acids. Original handling: Reference gene primer amplification gave nucleated cell count estimates. TCRdb's copy holds only in-frame clones and misses some; the assay was immunoSEQ multiplex PCR. That table supplies the V and J calls and clone size; D and trimming were determined from the DNA. The profile shows tens of thousands of clones, roughly 80% of them singletons. The receptor's source is a human donor in a cohort sampled during active COVID-19. The specimen was peripheral blood. The chain has TRBV4-1 and TRBJ2-3, with TRBD2 matching 10 bases. As DNA, the CDR3 is TGCGCCAGCAGCCCTAGCGGGAGCCCAGATACGCAGTATTTT. Protein: CASSPSGSPDTQYF.